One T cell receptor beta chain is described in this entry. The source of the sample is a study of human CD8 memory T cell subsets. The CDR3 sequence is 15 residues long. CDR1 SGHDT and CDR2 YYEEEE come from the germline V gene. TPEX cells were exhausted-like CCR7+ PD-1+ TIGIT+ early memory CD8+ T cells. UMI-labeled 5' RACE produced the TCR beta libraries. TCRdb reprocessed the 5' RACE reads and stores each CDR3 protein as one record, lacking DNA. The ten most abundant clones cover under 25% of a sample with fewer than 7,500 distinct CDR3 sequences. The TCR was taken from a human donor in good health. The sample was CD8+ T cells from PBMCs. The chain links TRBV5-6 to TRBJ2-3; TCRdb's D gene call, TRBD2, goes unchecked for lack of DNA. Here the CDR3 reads CASSLTGGSTDTQYF.